The T cell receptor beta chain described here comes from a study of blood T cell repertoires in COVID-19. The CDR3 has 15 residues. Germline assignment: CDR1 SGHTA and CDR2 FQGNSA. V was pared by 5 bases and J by 8 bases, with 19 bases between. Generated by immunoSEQ multiplex PCR, the TCRdb table keeps only in-frame clones and is missing some. The repertoire holds about 310,000 clones, with roughly 89% as singletons. Seattle's enrolled individuals joined amid active infection and were then monitored longitudinally. Sequencing was carried out using peripheral blood. This TCR derives from a woman between 40 and 50 years old with COVID-19, enrolled during active disease. The chain joins TRBV7-2 to TRBJ1-3, with TRBD1 as a possible D gene (5 bases). Here the CDR3 DNA reads TGTGCCAGCAGCCCTTTGGGGGGGGAGGCTGACACCATATATTTT. Amino acids: CASSPLGGEADTIYF.